This paragraph covers one TCR beta chain sequence. The data were produced by immunoSEQ multiplex PCR, yet TCRdb's version contains in-frame clones alone and is incomplete. The sample shows around 130,000 clones, about four fifths of them seen only once. Enrolled during active infection, Seattle patients were then followed longitudinally. The data originate from a study of blood T cell repertoires in COVID-19. V was pared by 6 bases and J by 5 bases, with 7 bases of the junction left unmatched. CDR1 is KGHSH and CDR2 is LQKENI in the germline V gene. This CDR3 comprises 14 residues. The clonotype was recovered from a man aged 30 to 45 with COVID-19, enrolled during active disease. The sequencing input was peripheral blood. The rearrangement uses TRBV18 and TRBJ1-5, with TRBD1 matching over 7 bases. CDR3 protein: CASSGSGGYQPQHF. The CDR3 DNA reads as TGTGCCAGCTCCGGTTCAGGGGGTTATCAGCCCCAGCATTTT.